Listed below are T cell receptor beta chains from one sample, sequenced in a study of blood T cell repertoires in COVID-19. Method: immunoSEQ multiplex PCR; TCRdb's copy keeps in-frame clones and lacks some. The sample has a few hundred thousand clones, 70% to 90% seen once. Input material: peripheral blood. The receptors come from a human donor in a cohort sampled during active COVID-19. Both conserved end residues are part of each CDR3. Fields, in order: D gene, clone size, CDR3 length, J gene, V gene, CDR3 DNA, CDR3 protein. The D gene is left open where the match is weak. Size is stated for part of the rows, as once, few or many counts, or as a class when the clone is expanded.

>TRBD2|-|17|TRBJ2-3|TRBV4-2
TGTGCCAGCAGCCGCGGACTAGCGGGGGTTCCCACAGATACGCAGTATTTT
CASSRGLAGVPTDTQYF
>TRBD2|-|15|TRBJ2-7|TRBV2
TGTGCCAGCTTCGAAGCGGGAGGGCCCGCCTACGAGCAGTACTTC
CASFEAGGPAYEQYF
>TRBD1|-|15|TRBJ1-2|TRBV28
TGTGCCAGCAGTGGGGGGACAGGGCTGAACTATGGCTACACCTTC
CASSGGTGLNYGYTF
>-|-|15|TRBJ1-4|TRBV18
TGTGCCAGCTCACCGGCGGGCGCAGAGGGTGAAAAACTGTTTTTT
CASSPAGAEGEKLFF
>-|-|13|TRBJ1-1|TRBV28
TGTGCCAGCAGAAACAGCCTAAACCGGGGAGCTTTCTTT
CASRNSLNRGAFF
>-|-|14|TRBJ1-2|TRBV28
TGTGCCAGCAGTTTACGGGGGGTGCAGTATGGCTACACCTTC
CASSLRGVQYGYTF
>-|-|15|TRBJ1-5|TRBV10-3
TGTGCCATCAGTGAGGGCACGAATAGCAATCAGCCCCAGCATTTT
CAISEGTNSNQPQHF
>-|-|13|TRBJ2-5|TRBV3-1/TRBV3-2
TGTGCCAGCAGCCAACGCGGTCGAGAGACCCAGTACTTC
CASSQRGRETQYF
>TRBD2|once|15|TRBJ2-7|TRBV4-1
TGCGCCAGCAGCCAAGATAAGCTAGCGGCCTACGAGCAGTACTTC
CASSQDKLAAYEQYF
>-|few|13|TRBJ1-1|TRBV6-1
TGTGCCAGCAGTGAACAAGCAAACACTGAAGCTTTCTTT
CASSEQANTEAFF
>TRBD1|-|14|TRBJ2-7|TRBV28
TGTGCCAGCAGGGAACAGGGGGCCCCCTACGAGCAGTACTTC
CASREQGAPYEQYF
>-|-|13|TRBJ1-3|TRBV18
TGTGCCAGCTCCAAGGCAGGGGAAAACACCATATATTTT
CASSKAGENTIYF
>-|-|11|TRBJ1-2|TRBV6-1
TGTGCCAGCAGTGACCCCGGGGACTACACCTTC
CASSDPGDYTF
>-|-|12|TRBJ2-5|TRBV28
TGTGCCAGCAGCGGAGGGCAAGAGACCCAGTACTTC
CASSGGQETQYF
>-|-|15|TRBJ1-4|TRBV5-1
TGCGCCAGCAGCGTCGACCCGGGGTTTTCGGAAAAACTGTTTTTT
CASSVDPGFSEKLFF
>TRBD1|-|15|TRBJ2-1|TRBV5-5
TGTGCCAGCAGCTTTCCCGGGACAGAAAAGGATGAGCAGTTCTTC
CASSFPGTEKDEQFF
>-|-|15|TRBJ1-6|TRBV11-2
TGTGCCAGCAGCTTCTCGGGCCTAGCCGATTCACCCCTCCACTTT
CASSFSGLADSPLHF
>-|-|11|TRBJ1-1|TRBV13
TGTGCCAGCAGCCCCTCCGGGGGTGCTTTCTTT
CASSPSGGAFF
>-|-|14|TRBJ1-5|TRBV18
TGTGCCAGCTCACCCTCTCGGGGGAATCAGCCCCAGCATTTT
CASSPSRGNQPQHF
>-|-|15|TRBJ2-5|TRBV7-9
TGTGCCAGCAGCCGTAGTGGTCCGGACCAAGAGACCCAGTACTTC
CASSRSGPDQETQYF
>TRBD2|-|14|TRBJ2-1|TRBV30
TGTGCCTGGAGTATAGCGGGGGCATACAATGAGCAGTTCTTC
CAWSIAGAYNEQFF
>-|-|13|TRBJ2-1|TRBV28
TGTGCCAGCAGTTTTGGTGGCGTCAGGAAGCAGTTCTTC
CASSFGGVRKQFF
>-|-|15|TRBJ2-7|TRBV27
TGTGCCAGCAGTTTAGGGCCTTCACAGGCCTACGAGCAGTACTTC
CASSLGPSQAYEQYF
>-|-|17|TRBJ1-4|TRBV3-1/TRBV3-2
TGTGCCAGCAGCCAAGCAAGGGGCGGACCGGATAATGAAAAACTGTTTTTT
CASSQARGGPDNEKLFF
>-|-|14|TRBJ1-4|TRBV16
TGTGCCAGCAGCCAATCGGGGGGAGAGGAAAAACTGTTTTTT
CASSQSGGEEKLFF
>-|-|17|TRBJ2-2|TRBV5-1
TGCGCCAGCAGCTTAAATCCCCGGGGGATGGACATCGGGGAGCTGTTTTTT
CASSLNPRGMDIGELFF
>-|-|14|TRBJ2-7|TRBV25-1
TGTGCCAGCAGTGAATCTAAATCCTCCTACGAGCAGTACTTC
CASSESKSSYEQYF
>TRBD2|once|15|TRBJ2-3|TRBV15
TGTGCCACCAGCGGAACTAGCGGGATCGCAGATACGCAGTATTTT
CATSGTSGIADTQYF
>TRBD1|-|14|TRBJ2-2|TRBV5-1
TGCGCCAGCAGCCCCGGGACAGGGGATCGGGAGCTGTTTTTT
CASSPGTGDRELFF
>TRBD2|-|18|TRBJ2-1|TRBV27
TGTGCCAGCAGGCCTCTTCTTCTAGCGGGAGGATTGAGGAATGAGCAGTTCTTC
CASRPLLLAGGLRNEQFF
>-|-|15|TRBJ2-1|TRBV11-3
TGTGCCAGCAGCTTAGGTCCAAGGGGTTACAATGAGCAGTTCTTC
CASSLGPRGYNEQFF
>TRBD2|-|11|TRBJ2-1|TRBV29-1
TGCAGCGTTGGACTAGCGGGTGAGCAGTTCTTC
CSVGLAGEQFF
>-|-|14|TRBJ1-3|TRBV4-1
TGCGCCAGCAGCCAGACCCAGGTGGAAAACACCATATATTTT
CASSQTQVENTIYF
>TRBD1|few|16|TRBJ1-2|TRBV15
TGTGCCACCAGCAGGGGCTCCGACAGGGAGGTGAATGGCTACACCTTC
CATSRGSDREVNGYTF
>TRBD1|few|14|TRBJ2-7|TRBV13
TGTGCCAGCAGCCCGGGACAGGGGGTCTACGAGCAGTACTTC
CASSPGQGVYEQYF
>-|-|13|TRBJ2-2|TRBV13
TGTGCCAGCACCGTCGGTCGGGACGGGGAGCTGTTTTTT
CASTVGRDGELFF